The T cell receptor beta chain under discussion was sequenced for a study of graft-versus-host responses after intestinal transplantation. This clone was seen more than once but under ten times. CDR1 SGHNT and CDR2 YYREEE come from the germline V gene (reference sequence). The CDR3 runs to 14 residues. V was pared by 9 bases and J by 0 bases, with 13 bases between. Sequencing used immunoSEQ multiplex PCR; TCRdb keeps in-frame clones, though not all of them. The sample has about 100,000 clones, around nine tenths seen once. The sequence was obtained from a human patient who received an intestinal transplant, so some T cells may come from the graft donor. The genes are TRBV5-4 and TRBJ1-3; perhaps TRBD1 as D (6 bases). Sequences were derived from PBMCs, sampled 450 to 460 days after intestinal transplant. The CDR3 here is CATRQDPSGNTIYF. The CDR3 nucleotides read TGTGCCACCAGACAGGACCCCTCTGGAAACACCATATATTTT.